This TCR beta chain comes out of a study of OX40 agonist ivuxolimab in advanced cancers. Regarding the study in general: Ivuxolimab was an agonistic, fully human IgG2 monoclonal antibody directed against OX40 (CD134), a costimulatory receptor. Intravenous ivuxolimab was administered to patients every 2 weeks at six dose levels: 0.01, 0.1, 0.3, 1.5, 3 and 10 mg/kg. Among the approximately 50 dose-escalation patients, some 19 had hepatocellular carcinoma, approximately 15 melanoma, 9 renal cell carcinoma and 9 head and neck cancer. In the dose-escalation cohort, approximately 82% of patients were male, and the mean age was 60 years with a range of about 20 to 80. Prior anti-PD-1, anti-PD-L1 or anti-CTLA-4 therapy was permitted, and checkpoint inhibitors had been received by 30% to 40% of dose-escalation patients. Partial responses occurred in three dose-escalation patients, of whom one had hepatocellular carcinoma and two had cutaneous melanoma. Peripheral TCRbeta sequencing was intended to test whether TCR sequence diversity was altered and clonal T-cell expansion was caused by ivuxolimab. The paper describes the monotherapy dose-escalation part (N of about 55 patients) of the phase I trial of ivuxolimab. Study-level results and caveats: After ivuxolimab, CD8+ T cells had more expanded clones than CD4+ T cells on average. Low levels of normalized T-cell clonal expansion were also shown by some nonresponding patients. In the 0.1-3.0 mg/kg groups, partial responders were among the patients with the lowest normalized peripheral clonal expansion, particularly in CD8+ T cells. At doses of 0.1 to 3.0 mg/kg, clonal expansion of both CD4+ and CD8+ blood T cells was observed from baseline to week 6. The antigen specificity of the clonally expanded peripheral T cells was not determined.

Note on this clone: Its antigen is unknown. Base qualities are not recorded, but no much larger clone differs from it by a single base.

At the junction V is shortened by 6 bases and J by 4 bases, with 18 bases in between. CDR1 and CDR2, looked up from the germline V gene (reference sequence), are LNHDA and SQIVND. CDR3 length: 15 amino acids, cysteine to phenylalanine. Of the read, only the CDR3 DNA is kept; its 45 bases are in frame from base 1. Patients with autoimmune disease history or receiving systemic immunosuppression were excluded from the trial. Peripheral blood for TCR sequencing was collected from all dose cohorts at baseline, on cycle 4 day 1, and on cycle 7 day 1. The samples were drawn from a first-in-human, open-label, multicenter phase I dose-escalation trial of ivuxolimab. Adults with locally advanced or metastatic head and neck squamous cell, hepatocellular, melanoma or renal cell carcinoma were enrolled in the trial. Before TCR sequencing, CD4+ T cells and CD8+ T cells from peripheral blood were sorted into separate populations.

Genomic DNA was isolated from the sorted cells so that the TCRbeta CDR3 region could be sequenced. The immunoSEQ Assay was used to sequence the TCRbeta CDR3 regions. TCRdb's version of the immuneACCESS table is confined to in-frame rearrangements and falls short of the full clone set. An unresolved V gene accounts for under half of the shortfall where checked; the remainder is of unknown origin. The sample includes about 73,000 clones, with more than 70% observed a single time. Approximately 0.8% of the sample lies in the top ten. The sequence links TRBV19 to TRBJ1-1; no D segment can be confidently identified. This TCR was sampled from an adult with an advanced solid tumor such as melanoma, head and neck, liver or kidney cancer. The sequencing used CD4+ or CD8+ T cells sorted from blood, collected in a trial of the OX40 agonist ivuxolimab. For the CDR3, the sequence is CASSPGWAQSTEAFF. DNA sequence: TGTGCCAGTAGCCCCGGTTGGGCCCAGAGCACTGAAGCTTTCTTT.